These T cell receptor beta chains were read from a single sample in a study of identical twins. Each CDR3 protein gets one entry after TCRdb re-called the 5' RACE reads with MiXCR. The sample has about 240,000 distinct CDR3 sequences, around 7.6% seen once. These data also featured in a second study, about yellow fever vaccine responses in identical twins.

The sequencing sample was made of CD8+ T cells sorted from blood. The receptors shown here come from a woman between 18 and 29 years old in good health. The CDR3 runs from the conserved cysteine through the conserved F or W. A D gene is named only where the DNA matches it firmly. Some rows have no size entry. The others give once, few or many, or a class for an expanded clone.

V	D	size	J	CDR3	DNA
TRBV28	NA	few	TRBJ2-3	CASSLPQGITDTQYF	TGTGCCAGCAGTTTACCCCAGGGAATCACAGATACGCAGTATTTT
TRBV15	NA	few	TRBJ2-3	CATRTPSGLVGTQYF	TGTGCCACCAGAACGCCCAGCGGATTAGTTGGGACGCAGTATTTT
TRBV27	TRBD2	few	TRBJ2-1	CASSLEEGRGYNEQFF	TGTGCCAGCAGTTTAGAAGAGGGGAGGGGTTACAATGAGCAGTTCTTC
TRBV5-1	TRBD1	many	TRBJ1-1	CASSSRQGSTEAFF	TGCGCCAGCAGCTCACGACAGGGAAGCACTGAAGCTTTCTTT
TRBV7-6	NA	NA	TRBJ2-6	CASSLGGRPGANVLTF	TGTGCCAGCAGCTTAGGGGGGAGACCTGGGGCCAACGTCCTGACTTTC
TRBV28	TRBD2	NA	TRBJ2-1	CASRGTMGLAGAVEGYNEQFF	TGTGCCAGCAGGGGTACTATGGGACTAGCGGGGGCTGTGGAGGGATACAATGAGCAGTTCTTC
TRBV7-9	NA	many	TRBJ2-7	CASSLGSREQYF	TGTGCCAGCAGCTTAGGTTCGCGCGAGCAGTACTTC
TRBV5-1	TRBD2	many	TRBJ2-7	CASSYGTSGSVHEQYF	TGCGCCAGCAGCTACGGGACTAGCGGGAGTGTCCACGAGCAGTACTTC
TRBV11-2	NA	many	TRBJ2-5	CASSFEPYQETQYF	TGTGCCAGCAGCTTCGAGCCGTACCAAGAGACCCAGTACTTC
TRBV2	TRBD1	NA	TRBJ1-2	CASRGTVDGYTF	TGTGCCAGCAGGGGGACAGTAGATGGCTACACCTTC
TRBV5-5	TRBD2	few	TRBJ2-2	CASSTRTSQVGELFF	TGTGCCAGCAGCACCCGGACTAGCCAGGTCGGGGAGCTGTTTTTT
TRBV11-1	TRBD2	once	TRBJ2-1	CASSFLLAGSDEQFF	TGTGCCAGCAGCTTTCTCCTAGCGGGATCGGATGAGCAGTTCTTC
TRBV5-1	NA	NA	TRBJ2-1	CASSSPETMSNEQFF	TGCGCCAGCAGCTCACCCGAAACGATGAGCAATGAGCAGTTCTTC
TRBV5-1	NA	many	TRBJ2-7	CASSLRSHEQYF	TGCGCCAGCAGCTTGCGCTCTCACGAGCAGTACTTC
TRBV27	TRBD2	many	TRBJ2-3	CASTLGAGVNTDTQYF	TGTGCCAGCACCCTAGGGGCGGGAGTGAACACAGATACGCAGTATTTT
TRBV2	NA	NA	TRBJ1-4	CASNYRGEINEKLFF	TGTGCCAGCAACTATAGAGGAGAAATTAATGAAAAACTGTTTTTT